This T cell receptor beta chain comes out of a study of blood T cell repertoires in COVID-19. Background on the study: Samples taken during acute and convalescent COVID-19 were collected in the United States, Italy and Spain. Sources were T cells, B-cell-depleted T cells, or PBMCs; the material itself was cDNA or gDNA.

This CDR3 has 16 amino acids. Germline V gives CDR1 MNHNS, CDR2 SASEGT. Trimming left V 1 base short and J 2 bases short, with 12 bases between. In the original analysis: Estimation of nucleated cell counts relied on the amplification of reference gene primers. Assay: immunoSEQ multiplex PCR; the TCRdb copy retains only in-frame clones and omits some. V, J and clone size are taken as reported in that table, and D and trimming were inferred from the DNA itself. The sample records a few hundred thousand clones, around 89% being singletons. What was sequenced was peripheral blood. The rearrangement joins TRBV6-1 to TRBJ2-1; tentative D call: TRBD2 (5 bases). This sequence was found in a man in his thirties or forties with acute or convalescent COVID-19. CDR3 residues: CASSEVGEMTYNEQFF. The DNA of the CDR3 is TGTGCCAGCAGTGAAGTCGGGGAGATGACCTACAATGAGCAGTTCTTC.